Described below is a single T cell receptor beta chain sequence and its context. Antigen specificity is unknown. The data were taken from a study of cytomegalovirus exposure and HLA in healthy donors. The CDR3 has 18 amino acids. The ends lost 0 bases at V and 4 bases at J; junction bases unmatched: 10. Germline V gene data show CDR1 as SGDLS and CDR2 as YYNGEE. The method was immunoSEQ multiplex PCR; TCRdb's version includes in-frame clones alone and lacks a portion of them. The sample contains about 98,000 clones, approximately 84% of which appear only once. The study, taken as a whole, reports: Cytomegalovirus status was reportedly diagnosed by the classifier with high sensitivity and specificity. Specificity of a few CMV-associated chains for CMV antigens was verified in vitro. Within the 120 or so validation repertoires, first-cohort TCR clusters tended to co-occur, according to a later analysis.

The rearrangement uses TRBV9 and TRBJ2-5; 12 nucleotides agree with TRBD1. The sequence came from a man aged 18 to 30 in good health and CMV-seropositive. Specimen: PBMCs. The CDR3 DNA reads TGTGCCAGCAGCGTAGGTGCTTTGGGACAGGGGGCCGGAGAGACCCAGTACTTC. Encoded protein: CASSVGALGQGAGETQYF.